These 30 T cell receptor beta chains share one sample of origin, sequenced in a study of response to subunit inactivated influenza vaccine. In TCRdb, the RT-PCR reads were re-called with MiXCR into one record per CDR3 protein. The table shows around 600,000 distinct CDR3 sequences, with roughly 10% occurring only once. This same sample was also taken into another study, of T cells expressing NK-cell markers. This second study notes: For TCR beta, cDNA was produced by 5'RACE template switching with UMIs.

The specimen was PBMCs from blood, collected on the day of vaccination. The receptors here all came from a man aged 45-65 years who received an inactivated influenza vaccine.

The chain employs TRBV3-1 and TRBJ1-1; possible D gene TRBD1, 6 bases. Germline CDR1 LGHDT, CDR2 YNNKEL (reference sequence). This CDR3 contains 17 residues. V dropped 0 bases and J dropped 4 bases, with 18 bases sitting between them. The CDR3 region is CASSQESLGGSGTEAFF. DNA for the CDR3: TGTGCCAGCAGCCAAGAATCTCTCGGGGGCTCGGGCACTGAAGCTTTCTTT.

The chain couples TRBV29-1 to TRBJ2-3; TRBD2 matches 9 bases. This CDR3 contains 15 residues. V lost 8 bases, J lost 1 base, and 10 bases stayed unmatched. Germline CDR1 SQVTM, CDR2 ANQGSEA. The CDR3 spells CSSSFSGSGTDTQYF. Written as DNA, the CDR3 is TGCAGCTCATCCTTTAGCGGGAGTGGCACAGATACGCAGTATTTT.

The table lists this clonotype with a few counts. This chain uses TRBV20-1 with TRBJ2-3, with D perhaps TRBD1 (6 bases). Germline V lookup: CDR1 DFQATT, CDR2 SNEGSKA (reference sequence). Deletions cut 2 bases from V and 0 bases from J, with 12 bases between. The CDR3 spans 15 residues. CDR3 in DNA: TGCAGTGCTAGAAAAAGGGACACTAGCACAGATACGCAGTATTTT. Its translation is CSARKRDTSTDTQYF.

CDR3 DNA sequence: TGCGCCAGCAGAGTTGGGACGGAATTTTTCTACGAGCAGTACTTC. As protein: CASRVGTEFFYEQYF. This sequence joins TRBV5-1 and TRBJ2-7, with D tentatively TRBD1 or TRBD2 (5 bases each). V lost 5 bases, J lost 3 bases, and 18 bases lay in between. This CDR3 is 15 amino acids long. Per the germline V gene, CDR1 is SGHRS and CDR2 is YFSETQ.

The rearrangement joins TRBV7-2 to TRBJ2-7; 8 nucleotides match TRBD1. Trimming cost V 1 base and J 6 bases; bases outside gene matches: 8. The CDR3 is 15 amino acids. Looked up from germline, CDR1 is SGHTA and CDR2 is FQGNSA. Here the CDR3 DNA reads TGTGCCAGCAGCTTAGTCCGACAGGGGACAAGCGAGCAGTACTTC. Residues: CASSLVRQGTSEQYF.

This chain uses TRBV6-1 with TRBJ1-2; D gene unclear. The CDR3 is 11 residues long. Trimming shortened V by 3 bases and J by 8 bases, and 7 bases separated the two germline ends. The germline V gene has CDR1 MNHNS and CDR2 SASEGT. CDR3 residues: CASSDFRGYTF. CDR3 coding DNA: TGTGCCAGCAGTGATTTCCGGGGCTACACCTTC.

V and J are TRBV7-2 and TRBJ1-2; TRBD1 agrees at 10 bases. V was pared by 5 bases and J by 6 bases, with 9 bases of the junction left unmatched. The CDR3 totals 15 residues. Germline V lookup: CDR1 SGHTA, CDR2 FQGNSA. CDR3 amino acids: CASSPTGTGVDGYTF. In DNA, the CDR3 is TGTGCCAGCAGCCCAACCGGGACAGGGGTTGATGGCTACACCTTC.

This clonotype was seen just once. A much larger clone is a single base away; this may be a read error. This sequence joins TRBV18 and TRBJ2-6; D unresolved. Germline lookup yields CDR1 KGHSH and CDR2 LQKENI. The CDR3 loop spans 14 amino acids. The CDR3: CAGSPPTGANVLTF. The CDR3 DNA reads TGTGCCGGCTCACCACCCACAGGGGCCAACGTCCTGACTTTC.

The CDR3 is CASSYWTGAEAFF. The CDR3 DNA reads as TGTGCCAGCAGTTACTGGACAGGGGCTGAAGCTTTCTTT. The chain links TRBV6-5 to TRBJ1-1, with TRBD1 matching over 9 bases. This CDR3 contains 13 residues. The junction had 0 bases not matched to a gene; V was cut back by 1 base and J by 6 bases. Germline V gene data show CDR1 as MNHEY and CDR2 as SVGAGI.

This clonotype occurred a few times. V usage is TRBV7-8 and J usage is TRBJ2-1, with TRBD1 matching over 9 bases. CDR3 length: 15 amino acids. Trimming removed 6 bases from V and 6 bases from J; junction bases left unmatched: 9. The V gene's germline CDR1 is SGHVS and CDR2 FQNEAQ. As DNA, the CDR3 is TGTGCCAGCAGGTCCGGGACAGGGTTGATCAATGAGCAGTTCTTC. Translated: CASRSGTGLINEQFF. The complete variable domain, with remaining parts taken from reference TRBV7-8 and TRBJ2-1, reads GAGVSQSPRYKVAKRGQDVALRCDPISGHVSLFWYQQALGQGPEFLTYFQNEAQLDKSGLPSDRFFAERPEGSVSTLKIQRTQQEDSAVYLCASRSGTGLINEQFFGPGTRLTVL.

V is TRBV20-1 and J is TRBJ2-3; the match to TRBD2 covers 9 bases. The CDR3 covers 15 residues. The junction had 10 bases not matched to a gene; V was cut back by 3 bases and J by 6 bases. The germline V gene has CDR1 DFQATT and CDR2 SNEGSKA (reference sequence). Here the CDR3 reads CSARPLAGRRDTQYF. CDR3 DNA sequence: TGCAGTGCTAGGCCTCTAGCGGGGAGACGTGATACGCAGTATTTT.

This clonotype was detected only a few times. The gene calls are TRBV30 and TRBJ1-1; the D is unclear. Deletions cut 2 bases from V and 1 base from J, with 11 bases between. CDR3 length equals 14 residues. CDR1 GTSNPN and CDR2 SVGIG come from the germline V gene (reference sequence). As DNA, the CDR3 is TGTGCCTGGAGTCCCCCCGGACCGAACACTGAAGCTTTCTTT. Its translation: CAWSPPGPNTEAFF.

This clonotype is a singleton in its sample. This chain uses TRBV4-2 with TRBJ2-7; 7 nucleotides align to TRBD2. V lost 0 bases and J lost 2; bases outside the gene matches: 1. CDR3 length: 14 amino acids. Germline V lookup: CDR1 LGHNA, CDR2 YNFKEQ. The CDR3: CASSQEGGAYEQYF. Here the CDR3 DNA reads TGTGCCAGCAGCCAAGAGGGGGGGGCCTACGAGCAGTACTTC.

This clonotype was seen more than once but under ten times. The chain recombines TRBV6-1 with TRBJ2-2; 7 bases line up with TRBD1. Germline trimming cut 5 bases from V and 6 bases from J; bases unmatched to any gene: 9. The CDR3 consists of 15 residues. CDR1 and CDR2 (germline): MNHNS, SASEGT. As DNA, the CDR3 is TGTGCCAGCAGTCAAATAGACAGGGTTGCCGGGGAGCTGTTTTTT. Residues: CASSQIDRVAGELFF.

This clonotype has more than one count but fewer than ten. This chain links TRBV5-6 with TRBJ2-1; TRBD1 agrees at 9 bases. The V segment lost 2 bases and the J segment 0 bases; nucleotides outside the gene matches: 9. The CDR3 covers 18 residues. CDR1 SGHDT and CDR2 YYEEEE come from the germline V gene. CDR3: CASSLWDRVLSSYNEQFF. As DNA, the CDR3 is TGTGCCAGCAGCTTATGGGACAGGGTCCTAAGCTCCTACAATGAGCAGTTCTTC.

This clonotype has just a few counts. The rearrangement uses TRBV12-3 or TRBV12-4 and TRBJ2-7; 8 nucleotides line up with TRBD2. The V gene end was trimmed by 0 bases and the J gene end by 5 bases; junction bases not matched to a gene: 3. CDR3 length: 14 amino acids. The CDR3 loop reads CASSLATSGNEQYF. In DNA, the CDR3 is TGTGCCAGCAGTTTAGCAACTAGCGGAAACGAGCAGTACTTC.

On this clonotype itself: A junction boundary mismatches the germline segment, possibly from a read error. This sequence joins TRBV12-3 or TRBV12-4 and TRBJ2-3; D may be TRBD2 (6 bases). This CDR3 spans 11 amino acids. CDR3 region: CASSSGLPSAF. The CDR3 coding sequence is TGTGCCAGCAGCTCGGGACTCCCATCTGCCTTT.

A few counts support this clonotype. This chain uses TRBV4-2 with TRBJ2-3; D assignment may be TRBD1 or TRBD2 (5 bases each). Germline assignment: CDR1 LGHNA and CDR2 YNFKEQ. The CDR3 sequence is 17 residues long. Trimming pared 4 bases from V and 2 bases from J, leaving 19 bases between. The CDR3 loop reads CASSRWAGGGPTDTQYF. In DNA, the CDR3 is TGTGCCAGCAGCCGCTGGGCTGGTGGGGGACCCACAGATACGCAGTATTTT.

In its sample, this clonotype was seen many times. The chain is built from TRBV4-3 and TRBJ1-1; D remains ambiguous. The V end lost 0 bases, the J end lost 10 bases, and 12 bases lay between the germline ends. Germline CDR1 reads LGHNA; CDR2 reads YSLEER. The CDR3 totals 13 residues. The chain's CDR3 is CASSQDPRAGAFF. The DNA for the CDR3 is TGCGCCAGCAGCCAAGATCCCCGCGCCGGAGCTTTCTTT.

This clonotype has a handful of counts. This rearrangement joins TRBV12-3 or TRBV12-4 to TRBJ2-4, with TRBD2 matching 15 bases. Trimming took 5 bases from V and 9 from J; bases not matched to a gene: 11. The CDR3 has 17 amino acids. The CDR3 DNA reads as TGTGCCAGCAGTGCTCCCGGACTAGCGGGAGGGGGGGGCATTCAGTACTTC. Its translation: CASSAPGLAGGGGIQYF.

This chain uses TRBV7-2 with TRBJ1-5; weak D call: TRBD1 (6 bases). Trimming took off 1 base at V and 6 bases at J, with 10 bases between the two ends. Germline CDR1 reads SGHTA; CDR2 reads FQGNSA. This CDR3 contains 14 residues. CDR3 sequence (DNA): TGTGCCAGCAGCTTAGACGGGACATTTCAGCCCCAGCATTTT. Residues: CASSLDGTFQPQHF.

In its sample, this clonotype was seen a few times. DNA for the CDR3: TGTGCCACCGAGGACTTGACTAGCGGGGTATATGAGCAGTTCTTC. Its protein product is CATEDLTSGVYEQFF. The V call is TRBV24-1, the J call TRBJ2-1; 11 positions agree with TRBD2. Per germline, CDR1 KGHDR and CDR2 SFDVKD. V was pared by 9 bases and J by 8 bases, with 11 bases of the junction left unmatched. The CDR3 is made up of 15 amino acids.

This chain connects TRBV5-1 to TRBJ2-2, with 9 bases identical to TRBD1. CDR1 SGHRS and CDR2 YFSETQ come from the germline V gene. V shed 5 bases, J shed 5 bases, and the junction held 10 bases outside the gene matches. This CDR3 spans 16 amino acids. The CDR3 is CASRADTGGRTGELFF. CDR3 DNA: TGCGCCAGCAGAGCAGATACAGGGGGCCGGACCGGGGAGCTGTTTTTT. The full variable domain, in which reference TRBV5-1 and TRBJ2-2 provide the parts outside the CDR3, is KAGVTQTPRYLIKTRGQQVTLSCSPISGHRSVSWYQQTPGQGLQFLFEYFSETQRNKGNFPGRFSGRQFSNSRSEMNVSTLELGDSALYLCASRADTGGRTGELFFGEGSRLTVL.

This clonotype showed up many times. The rearrangement links TRBV7-8 to TRBJ2-6; D is uncertain. The ends were cut back, 2 bases at V and 1 base at J, with 6 bases in the middle. The CDR3 has 15 residues. CDR1 and CDR2 (germline): SGHVS, FQNEAQ. CDR3 DNA: TGTGCCAGCAGCTTATTGGGTTCTGGGGCCAACGTCCTGACTTTC. It translates to CASSLLGSGANVLTF.

The V call is TRBV28, the J call TRBJ2-3; TRBD2 is a possible D gene (5 bases). CDR3 size: 15 residues. Germline CDR1 is MDHEN and CDR2 is SYDVKM. The V end was cut by 6 bases, the J end by 3 bases, with 16 bases between. CDR3 protein: CASRTLGVGTDTQYF. The CDR3 bases are TGTGCCAGCAGAACCCTCGGGGTTGGAACAGATACGCAGTATTTT.

This clonotype came up many times. The genes are TRBV29-1 and TRBJ2-5, with no clear D. The CDR3 is 14 amino acids. CDR1 is SQVTM and CDR2 is ANQGSEA in the germline V gene. The V gene lost 7 bases and the J gene lost 4 bases, with 19 bases spanning the gap. The CDR3 region is CSAFREGIVETQYF. The DNA for the CDR3 is TGCAGCGCCTTTCGAGAAGGGATTGTAGAGACCCAGTACTTC.

This clonotype has a handful of counts. The V and J genes are TRBV27 and TRBJ2-7; D gene unclear. V lost 5 bases to trimming and J lost 3 bases, with 8 bases between them. The CDR3 loop spans 12 amino acids. Germline V gene sequence: CDR1 MNHEY, CDR2 SMNVEV (reference sequence). In DNA, the CDR3 is TGTGCCAGCAGTCGTAAGGGCTACGAGCAGTACTTC. It translates to CASSRKGYEQYF.

The chain uses TRBV9 and TRBJ1-1; 9 nucleotides line up with TRBD1. Germline CDR1 is SGDLS and CDR2 is YYNGEE. With 4 bases clipped from V and 4 bases from J, the junction kept 5 bases outside the gene matches. The CDR3 extends over 14 amino acids. The CDR3: CASSLSDRGTEAFF. DNA of the CDR3: TGTGCCAGCAGCCTCTCGGACAGGGGCACTGAAGCTTTCTTT.

This clonotype was picked up a small number of times. This chain connects TRBV6-2 or TRBV6-3 to TRBJ1-1; TRBD1 matches at 8 bases. The germline CDR1 and CDR2 sequences are MNHEY and SVGEGT. CDR3 length: 14 amino acids. V shed 7 bases, J shed 0 bases, and the junction held 4 bases outside the gene matches. CDR3 nucleotide sequence: TGTGCCAGCACCCCGGACAGGGTGAACACTGAAGCTTTCTTT. Translated, it gives CASTPDRVNTEAFF.

This clonotype was seen only a few times. The CDR3 DNA reads TGTGCCAGCAGCTTCGCTGAATACACCGGGGAGCTGTTTTTT. Residues: CASSFAEYTGELFF. The V call is TRBV5-5, the J call TRBJ2-2; D is uncertain. The CDR3 has 14 residues. Per germline, CDR1 SGHKS and CDR2 YYEKEE (reference sequence). V lost 2 bases and J lost 3, with 8 bases in between.